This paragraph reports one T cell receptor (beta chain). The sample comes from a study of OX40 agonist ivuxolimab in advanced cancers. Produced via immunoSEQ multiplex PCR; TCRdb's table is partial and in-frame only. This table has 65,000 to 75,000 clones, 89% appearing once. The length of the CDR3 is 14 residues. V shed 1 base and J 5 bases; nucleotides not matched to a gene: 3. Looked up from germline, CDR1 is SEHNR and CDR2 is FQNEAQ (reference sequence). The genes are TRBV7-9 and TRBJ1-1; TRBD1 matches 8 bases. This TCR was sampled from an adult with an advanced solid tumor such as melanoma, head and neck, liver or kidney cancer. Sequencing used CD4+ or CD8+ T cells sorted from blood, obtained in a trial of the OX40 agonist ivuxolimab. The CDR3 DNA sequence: TGTGCCAGCAGCTTAGGACAGGGGAGGACTGAAGCTTTCTTT. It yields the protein CASSLGQGRTEAFF.